This record looks at one TCR beta chain sequence and its context. Its specific antigen is unknown. Base qualities are not recorded, but no much larger clone differs from it by a single base. These data are taken from a study of cytomegalovirus exposure and HLA in healthy donors (TCRdb year 2017). Regarding the complete study: According to an earlier analysis of a few hundred of the donors, some 180 million T cells yielded 117 million unique TCR beta sequences and about 300 Gb of sequence data. Roughly 300 gigabases of sequencing data and roughly 80 million unique TCR sequences made up an early release that covered 640 HLA-typed donors. Of the roughly 410 genotyped donors, approximately 81% were placed in the genetic ancestry cluster associated with self-reported Caucasian donors. The study was designed to test whether signatures of past pathogen exposure could be identified by cataloging public T cell receptors. The T cell repertoires of some 700 subjects were profiled by immunosequencing and related to cytomegalovirus serostatus. Besides the first cohort of approximately 670 subjects, a separate validation cohort made up of around 120 different subjects was used. To predict cytomegalovirus infection status, the study combined high-throughput TCR immunosequencing, statistical association of individual TCRs with disease status, and machine learning. A later analysis re-examined previously published TCR beta repertoires from 600 to 700 donors and added high-resolution HLA genotyping to investigate patterns of TCR occurrence. The later analysis used no new phenotypic data to find candidate immune exposures, relying instead on TCR beta sequences and their occurrence across donors. An earlier analysis of around 580 of the donors used high-throughput TCR beta sequencing to judge whether each TCR beta V gene segment behaved as functional or pseudogenic. Donor age, sex, ethnicity and CMV serostatus were compiled alongside the repertoire data. A later genetic analysis took genome-wide SNP genotypes for about 65% of the 666 donors and used that subset as a discovery cohort. Every discovery cohort repertoire had been produced on one sequencing platform. HLA typing covered class I and class II loci at four-digit resolution. The number of donors typed differed by locus, with roughly 620-630 for A, B, C, DRB1 and DQB1, around 500 for DQA1, over 600 for DPA1, and over 400 for DPB1. Four or five DR-DQ haplotypes were handled as single units for association and clustering because linkage in the cohort was strong. On average, roughly 200,000 unique TCR beta nucleotide sequences were sequenced per donor among fewer than 500 genotyped donors of the cohort, with roughly a sixth of those sequences being non-productive. Broad study findings and their caveats: Broadly in line with IMGT annotations, most TCR beta V segments showed up in productive rearrangements about 87% or about 30% of the time in an earlier analysis of some 590 of the donors. The sequencing pipeline was judged likely to have produced a cluster of highly shared sequence variants as a technical artifact. A total of 164 TCR beta chains were listed by the study as associated with cytomegalovirus. A further reported finding was that TCR beta sequences accurately predicted the HLA-A and HLA-B alleles for most subjects in the first cohort. In both the original and validation cohorts, the classifier was reported to diagnose cytomegalovirus status with high specificity and sensitivity. A later genetic analysis reported fewer N-insertions in productive TCRs among donors in an Asian-associated ancestry cluster than the roughly 690-donor mean. Specific HLA alleles were associated with 15,000 to 20,000 TCR beta sequences at a false discovery rate of 0.05 in a later analysis. Because HLA typing was missing for some donors at each locus, association tests included only the typed subset. Linkage disequilibrium might explain the correlated functional status among segregating V segments, but an unknown experimental factor could not be ruled out. In vitro tests confirmed that three of the cytomegalovirus-associated TCR beta chains recognize cytomegalovirus antigens. Across donors, most TCR sequences were observed very rarely, whereas some public TCRs were present in many individuals. A later analysis found that most CMV-associated TCR beta chains appeared HLA-restricted, with HLA associations seemingly driven largely by CMV exposure. CMV serostatus was the only immune exposure information available for the cohort. In a later genetic analysis, a missense DCLRE1C variant was associated with V-gene and J-gene trimming of TCR beta chains, and the association was replicated in an independent cohort. The earlier analysis of fewer than 750 of the donors excluded some 15 rarely observed V segments, including chromosome 9 orphons, because counts were too low. In a later analysis, several top co-occurrence clusters were reported to appear linked to parvovirus B19, influenza, CMV and Epstein-Barr virus. Compared with equally common non-associated chains, HLA-associated TCR beta chains in a later analysis were more clonally expanded and had lower generation probabilities. This cohort had only TCR beta chains sequenced, and the lack of alpha or paired-chain data limited which features could be detected. The authors suggested that the approach could potentially be extended to other disease states and immunological phenotypes. Some IMGT-functional V segments, including TRBV6-2 and TRBV6-3, could not be told apart with the 87-base-pair reads, so those segments were excluded. The presence/absence analyses assumed that sequencing depth was roughly uniform across donors, and that assumption may not be true. When HLA alleles, especially DR and DQ, strongly co-occurred, attributing TCR associations to individual alleles was difficult. A later analysis found that TCR association rates varied across HLA loci, with DRB1 alleles showing the most associated TCRs and HLA-C alleles the fewest.

Taken from the germline V gene (reference sequence), the CDR1 and CDR2 loops are LNHDA and SQIVND. From V the trimming removes 6 bases and from J it removes 1 base, while the gene matches leave 7 bases of the junction unaccounted for. From the cysteine through the phenylalanine, the CDR3 covers 16 amino acids. Of the read, only the CDR3 DNA is kept; its 48 bases are in frame from base 1. The cohort was made up of approximately 700 healthy bone marrow donors. At the time of sampling, every cohort member was nominally healthy, though immune exposures that went unrecorded were likely present. The donor was CMV seronegative and was included in the group of a few hundred seronegative cohort members. Each donor provided a peripheral blood sample, and peripheral blood mononuclear cells were used for TCR beta sequencing. The Qiagen DNeasy Blood Extraction Kit was used to extract genomic DNA from the blood cell samples.

Library preparation employed the immunoSEQ multiplex PCR assay. For the multiplex PCR, a mixture combining 60 forward primers for TCR Vbeta segments and 13 reverse primers for TCR Jbeta segments was used. The CDR3 region of rearranged TCR beta genes was amplified from genomic DNA with a multiplex PCR assay. The amplified TCR beta libraries were sequenced on the Illumina HiSeq System as 87-base-pair reads. Processing in the source paper ran as follows. Across the 500 to 700 repertoires, a later analysis counted around 80 million unique TCR beta chains, about 10 million of which were shared by at least two donors. Raw reads were error-corrected and collapsed into unique sequences by a nearest-neighbor algorithm in which closely related sequences were merged to remove PCR and sequencing errors. To assign V, D and J gene segments, CDR3 sequences were aligned to IMGT reference sequences. For a sequence to be retained, a match of at least six nucleotides was required to both a V gene segment and a J gene segment. A rearrangement was called productive if the CDR3 had no stop codons and remained in frame with V and J, and every other rearrangement was called non-productive. CDR3 was defined by IMGT convention, running from the second conserved V-encoded cysteine to the conserved J-encoded phenylalanine. In an earlier analysis of around 640 of the donors, sequences lacking an unambiguous match to a single V gene segment were excluded. In an earlier analysis of a few hundred of the donors, a V segment was called functional when productive rearrangements were above 56.7%, and segregating when the standard deviation between donors exceeded 5%. A statistical classification framework was built to diagnose cytomegalovirus status from the catalog of TCR beta chain sequences. In a later analysis, V and J genes were assigned by comparing TCR nucleotide sequences against IMGT/GENE-DB human TR gene sequences. Using the TCRdist pipeline, a later analysis assigned CDR3 sequences along with most-parsimonious VDJ recombination scenarios. In a later analysis, each TCR beta chain was defined by its CDR3 amino acid sequence together with its V-gene family, and reads lacking a unique V-gene family were excluded. To address suspected cross-contamination and a sequencing artifact, a later analysis removed a few hundred highly shared, low-generation-probability nucleotide sequences. In a later analysis, a clonal expansion index for each public chain was calculated from normalized within-repertoire ranks of inferred template counts. A later analysis computed generation probabilities with a VDJ recombination model fitted to out-of-frame rearrangements, and checked the results against IGoR. A later analysis scored TCR-TCR, TCR-HLA and TCR-CMV co-occurrence with hypergeometric tests, applying a repertoire-size bias correction to TCR pairs. In a later analysis, false discovery rates were estimated by permuting HLA or CMV assignments 20 times. In a later analysis, co-occurring TCRs were grouped using DBSCAN, with TCRdist sequence similarity added in when clustering inside HLA-allele-positive subsets. For co-occurrence clustering, repertoires with fewer than 30,000 or more than 120,000 public chains were excluded, along with five repertoires with anomalous nucleotide sharing. Not all clones reach the TCRdb copy of this immuneACCESS table, which keeps in-frame sequences only. Checked studies attribute under half of the gap to unresolved V genes and leave the rest unexplained. Clone size and V and J calls were adopted from that table, with D and trimming inferred from the DNA. In this sample the table shows roughly 97,000 clones, about three quarters of which occur a single time. The leading ten clones occupy less than 4% of the sample.

Material for sequencing was PBMCs. The chain was built from TRBV19 and TRBJ2-3; 10 central nucleotides agree with TRBD1. The receptor comes from a man between 40 and 49 years old in good health and CMV-seronegative. For the CDR3, the sequence is CASSRDRGPGTDTQYF. The nucleotides are TGTGCCAGTAGCAGAGACAGGGGGCCTGGCACAGATACGCAGTATTTT. The full variable domain, with segments outside the CDR3 supplied by the reference TRBV19 and TRBJ2-3 proteins, appears as DGGITQSPKYLFRKEGQNVTLSCEQNLNHDAMYWYRQDPGQGLRLIYYSQIVNDFQKGDIAEGYSVSREKKESFPLTVTSAQKNPTAFYLCASSRDRGPGTDTQYFGPGTRLTVL.